The sequence of this T cell receptor (beta chain) was determined in a study of blood T cell repertoires in COVID-19. Across the study: Sites across the United States, Italy and Spain contributed samples from acute and convalescent COVID-19.

This clone was observed a few times. In the authors' methods: Reference gene primer amplification gave estimated nucleated cell counts. Here immunoSEQ multiplex PCR was the method, and the copy in TCRdb shows in-frame clones only, minus some. V and J calls and clone size come straight from that table; D and trimming were deduced from the DNA. The sample lists 200,000 to 250,000 clones; 80% to 95% were seen once. Donors of Cohort 3 who recovered were those that had two negative PCRs, clearance, or symptom resolution. CDR1 is SEHNR and CDR2 is FQNEAQ in the germline V gene (reference sequence). V lost 6 bases and J lost 2, with 8 bases in between. This CDR3 is built from 14 residues.

Sequenced input: PBMCs or T cells enriched from blood (not recorded which). This TCR was recovered from a woman younger than 35 who had recovered from COVID-19. The chain recombines TRBV7-9 with TRBJ1-6; D gene uncertain. CDR3 in amino acids: CASRGGTYNSPLHF. The CDR3 nucleotides read TGTGCCAGCAGGGGAGGCACCTATAATTCACCCCTCCACTTT.